This T cell receptor (beta chain) was sequenced in a study of identical twins. All donors comprised healthy Caucasians. TCRdb independently ran MiXCR on the 5' RACE reads; one entry per CDR3 protein. The sample comprises hundreds of thousands of distinct CDR3 sequences, about 9.4% of which are singletons, and approximately 0.96% rests with the top ten. The sample holds many counts of this clonotype. The target antigen is unknown. Germline-derived CDR1 and CDR2 are DFQATT and SNEGSKA (reference sequence). Unmatched junction bases numbered 5, after V lost 1 base and J lost 1 base. The CDR3 length is 15 residues. Notes on the study in general: Abundant beta clonotypes from cord blood had fewer insertions, unlike memory repertoires, which showed none. Beta out-of-frame sequences showed weaker excess sharing between twins.

The same sample was also studied in work on yellow fever vaccine responses in identical twins.

The sample taken for sequencing was PBMCs. The origin of this receptor is a woman between 18 and 29 years old in good health. The rearrangement uses TRBV20-1 and TRBJ2-3, with 7 bases matching TRBD2. The CDR3 bases are TGCAGTGCTAGAGGCATGGGGGGGGGCACAGATACGCAGTATTTT. Translation: CSARGMGGGTDTQYF.